This T cell receptor (beta chain) is drawn from a study of CD8+ T cells in alopecia areata. Treatment described: oral pan-JAK inhibitor, 5-10 mg twice daily. Investigators sorted PBMCs to obtain both CD4+ and CD8+ T cells. V lost 3 bases to trimming and J lost 10 bases; unmatched junction nucleotides: 8. The CDR3 spans 13 residues. The germline V gene has CDR1 MGHRA and CDR2 YSYEKL. Once RNA had been extracted, it was reverse transcribed into cDNA to act as the sequencing template. The data were produced by immunoSEQ multiplex PCR, yet TCRdb's version contains in-frame clones alone and is incomplete. This repertoire shows 200,000 to 250,000 clones, around two fifths found once; its top ten account for 0.48%.

The sequence was obtained from a human donor with alopecia areata. The V and J genes are TRBV4-1 and TRBJ1-1; 7 bases fit TRBD1. This material consisted of CD4+ T cells sorted from blood, taken at roughly week 30, from a patient treated with tofacitinib. CDR3 in amino acids: CASSQGNRGAAFF. CDR3 sequence (DNA): TGCGCCAGCAGCCAGGGAAACAGGGGAGCAGCTTTCTTT.